The rows below give T cell receptor beta chains drawn from one sample of a study of neurological immune-mediated disorders. TCRdb ran MiXCR on the 5' RACE reads and lists one entry per CDR3 protein. The repertoire has roughly 49,000 distinct CDR3 sequences, roughly an eighth of them found once; the top ten carry approximately 10%. The material sequenced was PBMCs. The receptors stem from a male donor with HTLV-1-associated myelopathy (HAM/TSP). Each CDR3 is given without its conserved first and last residue.

v_call	j_call	cdr3_aa
TRBV20-1	TRBJ2-7	SARDFGTGASYEQY
TRBV7-2	TRBJ1-4	ASSLFGGATNEKLF
TRBV5-6	TRBJ2-5	ASSWGGETQY
TRBV20-1	TRBJ1-5	SARETGSNQPQH
TRBV5-1	TRBJ1-1	ASSLRGGQGNTEAF
TRBV28	TRBJ1-5	VSRSGRGPDQPQH
TRBV20-1	TRBJ1-5	SAREDPSNQPQH
TRBV5-1	TRBJ2-7	ASSLAVGLSYEQY
TRBV20-1	TRBJ2-7	SARVGYEQY
TRBV7-2	TRBJ1-2	ASSFGTKNYGYT
TRBV4-3	TRBJ1-3	ASSQGLTGEGDTIY
TRBV6-1	TRBJ1-3	ASSAKGLTSGNTIY
TRBV12-3/TRBV12-4	TRBJ2-5	ASSPMAGETQY
TRBV4-3	TRBJ2-4	ASSLVTGAKNIQY
TRBV20-1	TRBJ2-7	SARDSWLRGFEQY
TRBV13	TRBJ1-6	ASRTGGHYNSPLH
TRBV7-9	TRBJ1-1	ASLSAGNTEAF
TRBV29-1	TRBJ2-2	SFGDDEGLTGELF
TRBV7-2	TRBJ2-7	ASSPVLAEYEQY
TRBV7-8	TRBJ2-5	ASSNDKSRDRLSETQY
TRBV5-1	TRBJ2-1	ASSLEGTRGNEQF
TRBV27	TRBJ1-2	ASSLNSDYIYGYT
TRBV24-1	TRBJ2-2	ATSDPMGQANTGELF
TRBV7-9	TRBJ2-7	ASSPRDRDYEQY
TRBV12-3/TRBV12-4	TRBJ1-6	ASSLSGQGGNSPLH
TRBV12-3/TRBV12-4	TRBJ2-3	ASSFRGGPDTQY
TRBV20-1	TRBJ2-3	SAKGQRGATDTQY
TRBV5-1	TRBJ2-5	ASSPGSGGALETQY
TRBV12-3/TRBV12-4	TRBJ1-5	ASRPTGIRNQPQH
TRBV7-2	TRBJ1-5	ASSSDRGPQPQH